This T cell receptor (beta chain) emerged from a study of T cell clonality in common variable immunodeficiency. Most patients and controls had Caucasian heritage. Clones were sequenced by immunoSEQ multiplex PCR, and TCRdb holds only the in-frame ones, with some missing. The record shows roughly 29,000 clones for this sample, with no singletons present. Study-wide findings and caveats: Reportedly, TCR beta sequences from common variable immunodeficiency showed fewer deletions and N-nucleotide insertions. CVID subjects showed higher TCRbeta clonality than healthy controls.

The CDR3 is 13 residues long. After removal of 5 bases from V and 3 bases from J, the junction contained 4 bases not matched to a gene. The germline CDR1 and CDR2 sequences are GTSNPN and SVGIG (reference sequence). At least ten counts were recorded for this clone. As yet, its antigen is unknown. Read coverage stops 3 residues before the CDR3 terminus; the germline J gene supplies the remainder. The rearrangement links TRBV30 to TRBJ2-1, with 7 nucleotides matching TRBD1. Specimen: peripheral blood mononuclear cells. The sequence derives from a human donor with common variable immunodeficiency. CDR3 amino acids: CAWARDSYNEQFF. The sequenced part of the CDR3 DNA is TGTGCCTGGGCCCGGGACAGCTACAATGAG.